Only a few counts were recorded for the clone carrying this TCR beta chain. Its specificity is unknown. This sample was taken from a study of CD4 T cells in relation to SARS-CoV-2 and coronaviruses. The unexposed donors gave CD4+ T cells in 2011-2018, prior to COVID-19. Isolation of CD4+ T cells took place after about 9 days in culture. Unexposed-donor CD4+ T cells were probed with SARS-CoV-2 S/N and four cold-coronavirus spikes, cells permitting. The method was immunoSEQ multiplex PCR; TCRdb's version includes in-frame clones alone and lacks a portion of them. The profile shows some 20,000 clones, around 80% of them singletons. This CDR3 spans 14 amino acids. V was cut by 7 bases and J by 1 base, with 14 bases left in between. Germline-derived CDR1 and CDR2 are MDHEN and SYDVKM.

V is TRBV28 and J is TRBJ2-7, with no clear D. The receptor was isolated from a human donor in good health. Sequenced sample: CD4+ T cells from PBMCs, cultured in vitro. DNA for the CDR3: TGTGCCAGCAACGTTGCGGCTGGGTCCTACGAGCAGTACTTC. This gives the protein CASNVAAGSYEQYF. The variable domain in full, completed from reference TRBV28 and TRBJ2-7, reads DVKVTQSSRYLVKRTGEKVFLECVQDMDHENMFWYRQDPGLGLRLIYFSYDVKMKEKGDIPEGYSVSREKKERFSLILESASTNQTSMYLCASNVAAGSYEQYFGPGTRLTVT.